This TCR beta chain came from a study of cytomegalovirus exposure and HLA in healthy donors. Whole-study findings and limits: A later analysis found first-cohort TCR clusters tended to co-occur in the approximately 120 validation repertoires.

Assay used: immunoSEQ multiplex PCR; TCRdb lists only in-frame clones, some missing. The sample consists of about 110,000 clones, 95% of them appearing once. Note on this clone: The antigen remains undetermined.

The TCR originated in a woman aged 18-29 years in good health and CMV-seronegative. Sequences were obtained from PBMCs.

The CDR3 is CASSQDLGQGDYEQYF. The CDR3 nucleotides read TGTGCCAGCAGCCAAGATCTAGGACAGGGGGACTACGAGCAGTACTTC. V usage is TRBV4-2 and J usage is TRBJ2-7; 10 nucleotides agree with TRBD1. Germline CDR1 is LGHNA and CDR2 is YNFKEQ. The ends lost 0 bases at V and 3 bases at J; junction bases unmatched: 5. This CDR3 contains 16 residues.